This T cell receptor (beta chain) is drawn from a study of post-analysis software for immune sequencing data. Study information: The cohort encompassed relapsing-remitting, secondary progressive and progressive-relapsing multiple sclerosis disease courses. The study, taken as a whole, reports: In patients, about five TRBV segments were more frequent than in controls, with TRBV5-6, TRBV5-1 and TRBV20-1 among them. Multiple sclerosis patients had significantly lower normalized Chao1 diversity than controls. Strong co-clustering by F measure was seen for same-batch samples.

This clonotype was seen a single time. Its antigen is currently unknown. Each TCR beta cDNA library carried unique molecular identifiers. Input populations of about 0.9 to 10 million T cells gave rise to approximately 500,000 cDNA molecules. TCRdb ran MiXCR on the PCR reads and lists one entry per CDR3 protein. The table lists 650,000 to 850,000 distinct CDR3 sequences, around 50% of them singletons. In germline, CDR1 is SEHNR, CDR2 FQNEAQ (reference sequence). This CDR3 spans 15 amino acids. The source material was blood. The receptor was derived from a girl aged 5-17 years with multiple sclerosis. The chain employs TRBV7-9 and TRBJ2-7, with 7 bases identical to TRBD2. With the DNA end fitting TRBJ2-4 better, the J assignment may be wrong. CDR3 protein: CASSLEAGRGNIQYF. For the CDR3, the DNA is TGTGCCAGCAGCTTAGAAGCGGGACGGGGAAACATTCAGTACTTC.